Below, 32 T cell receptor beta chains from the same sample are listed, as sequenced in a study of blood T cell repertoires in COVID-19. Produced via immunoSEQ multiplex PCR; TCRdb's table is partial and in-frame only. In the table there are around 200,000 clones, around 91% of which are singletons. What was sequenced was peripheral blood. The receptors derive from a middle-aged man with acute or convalescent COVID-19.

On this clone: A read error may account for a junction end that differs from germline. The gene calls are TRBV7-3 and TRBJ2-2, with TRBD2 matching over 7 bases. The CDR3 has 13 amino acids. Germline values: CDR1 SGHTA, CDR2 FQGTGA. The CDR3 region has the DNA TGTGCCAGCAGCCGTGGGACTACCGGAGAGCTGTTTTTT. Translation gives CASSRGTTGELFF.

This rearrangement joins TRBV5-4 to TRBJ2-1, with 8 bases identical to TRBD2. CDR3 size: 18 residues. Germline V CDR1 and CDR2: SGHNT, YYREEE (reference sequence). Trimming removed 0 bases from V and 0 bases from J; junction bases left unmatched: 8. The CDR3 DNA follows: TGTGCCAGCAGCTTGGGCCTAGCGGGCCGGAGCTCCTACAATGAGCAGTTCTTC. Amino acid sequence: CASSLGLAGRSSYNEQFF.

This clone appeared many times. Distinct nucleotide sequences in the sample also encode this CDR3. V gene TRBV7-9 combines with J gene TRBJ1-3; TRBD1 is a possible D gene (6 bases). Trimming removed 3 bases at V and 3 bases at J, with 12 bases between. Per germline, CDR1 SEHNR and CDR2 FQNEAQ (reference sequence). The CDR3 length is 15 residues. The CDR3 reads CASSLEQGRGNTIYF. CDR3 DNA: TGTGCCAGCAGCTTGGAACAGGGACGTGGAAACACCATATATTTT.

The gene calls are TRBV24-1 and TRBJ2-5, with 13 bases lining up with TRBD2. Germline trimming cut 3 bases from V and 5 bases from J; bases unmatched to any gene: 2. CDR1 and CDR2 (germline): KGHDR, SFDVKD. This CDR3 is 15 amino acids long. The CDR3 loop reads CATSDTLAGGETQYF. The CDR3 DNA reads as TGTGCCACCAGTGATACACTAGCGGGGGGGGAGACCCAGTACTTC.

The chain recombines TRBV9 with TRBJ1-3; no reliable D call. Deletions cut 0 bases from V and 0 bases from J, with 4 bases between. Germline-derived CDR1 and CDR2 are SGDLS and YYNGEE. This CDR3 spans 14 amino acids. The CDR3 sequence: CASSVGDSGNTIYF. The DNA of the CDR3 is TGTGCCAGCAGCGTAGGAGACTCTGGAAACACCATATATTTT.

The table lists this clone with a few counts. The rearrangement links TRBV7-3 to TRBJ2-2, with D possibly being TRBD1 (5 bases). Trimming removed 8 bases from V and 3 bases from J, with 16 bases in between. The CDR3 spans 15 residues. Per germline, CDR1 SGHTA and CDR2 FQGTGA. CDR3 bases: TGTGCCAGCTCGAAATCCCCCAGGGACACCGGGGAGCTGTTTTTT. Translating gives CASSKSPRDTGELFF.

The chain joins TRBV7-3 to TRBJ1-1; D call uncertain. The CDR3 runs to 13 residues. The V gene lost 2 bases and the J gene lost 1 base, with 5 bases spanning the gap. CDR1 is SGHTA and CDR2 is FQGTGA in the germline V gene. This CDR3 is CASSLRGNTEAFF. In DNA form, the CDR3 reads TGTGCCAGCAGCTTACGGGGGAACACTGAAGCTTTCTTT.

This rearrangement joins TRBV6-7 to TRBJ1-5; D is uncertain. TRBV6-7 is an ORF for which the function is uncertain. The CDR3 spans 15 residues. Trimming removed 4 bases from V and 4 bases from J, with 14 bases in between. The CDR3 sequence: CASSFRREANQPQHF. The DNA for the CDR3 is TGTGCCAGCAGTTTCCGGAGGGAGGCAAATCAGCCCCAGCATTTT.

This chain links TRBV7-2 with TRBJ1-2, with TRBD1 matching 11 bases. V lost 4 bases and J lost 5; bases outside the gene matches: 6. The CDR3 consists of 15 residues. CDR1 and CDR2 from the germline V gene are SGHTA and FQGNSA. The CDR3 sequence: CASSWGQGEAYGYTF. The CDR3 nucleotides read TGTGCCAGCAGCTGGGGACAGGGGGAAGCATATGGCTACACCTTC.

V gene TRBV5-1 combines with J gene TRBJ1-1, with 12 bases lining up with TRBD1. The CDR3 is made up of 18 amino acids. Germline CDR1 SGHRS, CDR2 YFSETQ. V lost 0 bases to trimming and J lost 3 bases; unmatched junction nucleotides: 9. CDR3 nucleotides: TGCGCCAGCAGCTTGGGGATGGGGGGACAGGGGGCCGACACTGAAGCTTTCTTT. Its protein is CASSLGMGGQGADTEAFF. Filled out from reference TRBV5-1 and TRBJ1-1, the complete variable domain reads KAGVTQTPRYLIKTRGQQVTLSCSPISGHRSVSWYQQTPGQGLQFLFEYFSETQRNKGNFPGRFSGRQFSNSRSEMNVSTLELGDSALYLCASSLGMGGQGADTEAFFGQGTRLTVV.

This clone was detected a few times. The V and J genes are TRBV3-1 (or the pseudogene TRBV3-2) and TRBJ1-4; tentative D call: TRBD1 (5 bases). Germline lookup yields CDR1 LGHDT and CDR2 YNNKEL (reference sequence). CDR3 size: 15 residues. V was clipped by 1 base and J by 6 bases, with 12 bases between them. CDR3 DNA sequence: TGTGCCAGCAGCCAAGTCGTAAGGGGCGATGAAAAACTGTTTTTT. Translated, it gives CASSQVVRGDEKLFF.

The chain couples TRBV14 to TRBJ1-2; 7 bases map to TRBD1. The CDR3 spans 15 residues. Trimming at V came to 1 base and at J to 4 bases, leaving 6 bases not matched to a gene. Germline loops: CDR1 SGHDN, CDR2 FVKESK. CDR3 region: CASSQGTGVGYGYTF. The CDR3 nucleotides read TGTGCCAGCAGCCAAGGAACAGGGGTTGGCTATGGCTACACCTTC.

This clone was detected once. J is TRBJ1-1 and V is TRBV5-1, with D perhaps matching TRBD1 (6 bases). This CDR3 is built from 17 residues. The germline gives CDR1 SGHRS, CDR2 YFSETQ. V lost 4 bases and J lost 0, with 19 bases in between. The CDR3 region is CASSPRTESLMNTEAFF. The CDR3 DNA follows: TGCGCCAGCAGCCCGAGGACAGAATCCTTGATGAACACTGAAGCTTTCTTT. The full variable domain, rest sourced from reference TRBV5-1 and TRBJ1-1, is KAGVTQTPRYLIKTRGQQVTLSCSPISGHRSVSWYQQTPGQGLQFLFEYFSETQRNKGNFPGRFSGRQFSNSRSEMNVSTLELGDSALYLCASSPRTESLMNTEAFFGQGTRLTVV.

The J gene is TRBJ2-1, the V gene TRBV29-1; 12 nucleotides match TRBD2. CDR3 length: 13 amino acids. Germline CDR1 reads SQVTM; CDR2 reads ANQGSEA. Trimming cost V 8 bases and J 6 bases; bases outside gene matches: 5. CDR3 region: CSLTSGRTNEQFF. The CDR3 coding sequence is TGCAGCCTAACTAGCGGGAGGACCAATGAGCAGTTCTTC.

The chain combines TRBV5-1 with TRBJ1-1; D gene uncertain. V lost 4 bases and J lost 1, with 8 bases in between. Germline V gives CDR1 SGHRS, CDR2 YFSETQ. This CDR3 has 13 amino acids. The CDR3 DNA reads as TGCGCCAGCAGCACGTTAGCGAACACTGAAGCTTTCTTT. Its translation: CASSTLANTEAFF.

The V call is TRBV19, the J call TRBJ2-5; D is perhaps TRBD1 (5 bases). The CDR3 extends over 12 amino acids. Per the germline V gene, CDR1 is LNHDA and CDR2 is SQIVND (reference sequence). Trimming removed 7 bases at V and 4 bases at J, with 10 bases between. The CDR3 is CASKGAVETQYF. The CDR3 region has the DNA TGTGCCAGTAAAGGGGCCGTAGAGACCCAGTACTTC. The whole variable domain, filled in from reference TRBV19 and TRBJ2-5, reads DGGITQSPKYLFRKEGQNVTLSCEQNLNHDAMYWYRQDPGQGLRLIYYSQIVNDFQKGDIAEGYSVSREKKESFPLTVTSAQKNPTAFYLCASKGAVETQYFGPGTRLLVL.

This sequence joins TRBV18 and TRBJ1-3; perhaps TRBD1 as D (6 bases). Trimming stripped 3 bases from V and 1 base from J, with 13 bases between. The CDR3 contains 16 residues. Germline V gives CDR1 KGHSH, CDR2 LQKENI. CDR3 DNA sequence: TGTGCCAGCTCACCCGCGAGGACAGTATCTGGAAACACCATATATTTT. Translating it yields CASSPARTVSGNTIYF. Full variable domain (missing parts from reference TRBV18 and TRBJ1-3): NAGVMQNPRHLVRRRGQEARLRCSPMKGHSHVYWYRQLPEEGLKFMVYLQKENIIDESGMPKERFSAEFPKEGPSILRIQQVVRGDSAAYFCASSPARTVSGNTIYFGEGSWLTVV.

The V call is TRBV3-1 (or the pseudogene TRBV3-2), the J call TRBJ2-2; D remains unclear. The CDR3 sequence is 12 residues long. Germline CDR1 and CDR2: LGHDT and YNNKEL (reference sequence). Trimming took off 8 bases at V and 5 bases at J, with 9 bases between the two ends. DNA for the CDR3: TGTGCCAGCGGGCTTCGGACCGGGGAGCTGTTTTTT. It specifies CASGLRTGELFF.

The count of this clone is one. The chain combines TRBV27 with TRBJ2-3; 11 bases map to TRBD1. V dropped 5 bases and J dropped 3; count of bases not matched to a gene: 13. CDR1 and CDR2 (germline): MNHEY, SMNVEV (reference sequence). This CDR3 has 18 amino acids. In nucleotides, the CDR3 is TGTGCCAGCAGTCCCGGACAGGGGGCGATATTGGGGACAGATACGCAGTATTTT. Its protein product is CASSPGQGAILGTDTQYF.

The rearrangement joins TRBV30 to TRBJ1-1; D call uncertain. Trimming stripped 5 bases from V and 7 bases from J, with 17 bases between. Germline V gene data show CDR1 as GTSNPN and CDR2 as SVGIG (reference sequence). The length of the CDR3 is 13 residues. This CDR3 is CAWARSLDGEAFF. As DNA, the CDR3 is TGTGCCTGGGCCCGATCTCTAGATGGTGAAGCTTTCTTT.

This chain joins TRBV2 and TRBJ1-5; TRBD1 aligns across 7 bases. J was trimmed by 0 bases and V by 5 bases; bases with no gene match: 10. CDR1 and CDR2 (germline): SNHLY, FYNNEI. The CDR3 has 17 residues. The CDR3 here is CASSKTGDSHSNQPQHF. For the CDR3, the DNA is TGTGCCAGCAGTAAAACTGGGGACAGTCATAGCAATCAGCCCCAGCATTTT.

The genes are TRBV18 and TRBJ1-4; 7 bases line up with TRBD1. The CDR3 has 16 amino acids. Germline trimming cut 4 bases from V and 3 bases from J; bases unmatched to any gene: 8. Germline CDR1 is KGHSH and CDR2 is LQKENI. The CDR3 sequence is CASSLTSGTANEKLFF. Here the CDR3 DNA reads TGTGCCAGCTCACTAACCTCCGGGACAGCTAATGAAAAACTGTTTTTT.

This chain connects TRBV7-3 to TRBJ2-1; 12 nucleotides match TRBD2. The J segment lost 10 bases and the V segment lost 4 bases, leaving 11 bases of the junction unmatched. The CDR3 is made up of 16 amino acids. The germline CDR1 and CDR2 sequences are SGHTA and FQGTGA. CDR3 DNA: TGTGCCAGCAGCTCAAGACTAGCGGGGGTCAAAGGGGAGCAGTTCTTC. It encodes CASSSRLAGVKGEQFF.

This clone was found once. V is TRBV19 and J is TRBJ1-4, with D perhaps TRBD1 (5 bases). The CDR3 runs to 14 residues. V lost 5 bases, J lost 3 bases, and 10 bases lay in between. Germline V gene sequence: CDR1 LNHDA, CDR2 SQIVND (reference sequence). The CDR3 sequence is CASSAQVSNEKLFF. The CDR3 DNA sequence: TGTGCCAGTAGTGCACAGGTCTCTAATGAAAAACTGTTTTTT. The complete variable domain, with remaining parts taken from reference TRBV19 and TRBJ1-4, reads DGGITQSPKYLFRKEGQNVTLSCEQNLNHDAMYWYRQDPGQGLRLIYYSQIVNDFQKGDIAEGYSVSREKKESFPLTVTSAQKNPTAFYLCASSAQVSNEKLFFGSGTQLSVL.

In regard to this clone: An end of the junction does not agree with germline; a read error may underlie this. J is TRBJ1-1 and V is TRBV4-1, with 7 bases that match TRBD1. Per the germline V gene, CDR1 is MGHRA and CDR2 is YSYEKL. This CDR3 contains 15 residues. CDR3: CASSQAGGPNPEAFF. Written as DNA, the CDR3 is TGCGCCAGCAGCCAAGCAGGGGGTCCGAACCCTGAAGCTTTCTTT.

The DNA for the CDR3 is TGTGCCAGCTCACTCGGGACAGGGGCAACTAACTATGGCTACACCTTC. Translating it yields CASSLGTGATNYGYTF. The V and J genes are TRBV18 and TRBJ1-2; 10 bases are a match to TRBD1. The CDR3 is 16 amino acids. Germline loops: CDR1 KGHSH, CDR2 LQKENI. Trimming removed 4 bases from V and 0 bases from J; junction bases left unmatched: 5.

The chain joins TRBV12-5 to TRBJ2-1; tentatively, D is TRBD1 (6 bases). Per the germline V gene, CDR1 is LGHNT and CDR2 is FRNRAP. V was shortened by 3 bases and J by 0 bases, with 12 bases between the two germline ends. The CDR3 covers 16 residues. The CDR3 reads CASGLSTGSSYNEQFF. CDR3 sequence (DNA): TGTGCTAGTGGTTTATCTACAGGGAGCTCCTACAATGAGCAGTTCTTC.

V and J are TRBV20-1 and TRBJ2-3; TRBD2 agrees at 13 bases. Germline V gives CDR1 DFQATT, CDR2 SNEGSKA (reference sequence). The V and J ends lost 3 bases and 7 bases, in that order; junction bases with no gene match: 10. The CDR3 sequence is 16 residues long. CDR3 residues: CSASGGTSGAGNTQYF. As DNA, the CDR3 is TGCAGTGCTAGTGGCGGGACTAGCGGGGCAGGGAATACGCAGTATTTT.

The chain recombines TRBV19 with TRBJ2-5, with TRBD2 matching over 10 bases. Germline CDR1 is LNHDA and CDR2 is SQIVND (reference sequence). The CDR3 is 16 residues long. Trimming took 3 bases from V and 1 from J; bases not matched to a gene: 5. This chain's CDR3 is CASSMLSGGPQETQYF. The CDR3 bases are TGTGCCAGTAGTATGCTTAGCGGGGGGCCCCAAGAGACCCAGTACTTC.

This chain joins TRBV19 and TRBJ1-4, with unresolved D. V was shortened by 3 bases and J by 4 bases, with 9 bases between the two germline ends. The germline CDR1 and CDR2 sequences are LNHDA and SQIVND (reference sequence). The CDR3 extends over 14 amino acids. The CDR3 DNA is TGTGCCAGTAGTATGATACAGAATAATGAAAAACTGTTTTTT. Its translation: CASSMIQNNEKLFF.

This chain links TRBV11-2 with TRBJ1-4; possible D gene TRBD1, 6 bases. Germline V lookup: CDR1 SGHAT, CDR2 FQNNGV. The V and J ends lost 4 bases and 7 bases respectively, with 13 bases between them. This CDR3 is 14 amino acids long. The CDR3 coding sequence is TGTGCCAGCAGCTCCATGACAGGTTCTGAAAAACTGTTTTTT. Translation gives CASSSMTGSEKLFF.

This chain joins TRBV15 and TRBJ1-2; D gene ambiguous. CDR1 is LNHNV and CDR2 is YYDKDF in the germline V gene (reference sequence). V lost 0 bases to trimming and J lost 7 bases, with 6 bases between them. The CDR3 extends over 12 amino acids. The CDR3 protein is CATSRDSGGYTF. For the CDR3, the DNA is TGTGCCACCAGCAGAGACAGTGGTGGCTACACCTTC.